Listed below are T cell receptor beta chains from one sample, sequenced in a study of blood T cells in healthy people across ages. TCRdb reprocessed the 5' RACE reads via MiXCR and lists one record per CDR3 protein. The repertoire has fewer than 800,000 distinct CDR3 sequences, about 30% of them found once; the top ten carry approximately 15%. Sequencing was performed on blood. The receptor source for this set is a woman older than 75 in good health. CDR3s include the opening cysteine and the closing phenylalanine or tryptophan. Each record gives: J gene, V gene, clone size, D gene, CDR3 DNA, CDR3 protein. A D gene is named only where the DNA matches it firmly. Rows give clone size only sometimes, using once, few, many, or a class for an expanded clone.

TRBJ2-3 | TRBV12-3/TRBV12-4 | NA | NA | TGTGCCAGCAGTGGGGCTAGCACAGATGCGCAGTATTTT | CASSGASTDAQYF
TRBJ2-1 | TRBV10-3 | many | NA | TGTGCCATCAGTGAATTCCGCTCCTACAATGAGCAGTTCTTC | CAISEFRSYNEQFF
TRBJ2-2 | TRBV5-1 | many | NA | TGCGCCAGCACACATCCACCCGGGGAGCTGTTTTTT | CASTHPPGELFF
TRBJ2-5 | TRBV4-3 | NA | TRBD2 | TGCGCCAGCAGCCAAGATCTCGGAGGGACTAGCGGCCAGTACTTC | CASSQDLGGTSGQYF
TRBJ2-5 | TRBV12-3/TRBV12-4 | NA | NA | TGTGCCAGCAGTGGACGGGGCCTTGCGCACCTCCCCAACAATGAGCAGTACTTC | CASSGRGLAHLPNNEQYF
TRBJ2-7 | TRBV4-3 | many | TRBD1 | TGCGCCAGCAGCCAGGGGAATGGGGGACAGTACGAGCAGTACTTC | CASSQGNGGQYEQYF
TRBJ1-1 | TRBV6-1 | few | NA | TGTGCCAGCAGTGAAGAGCCTGAAGCTTTCTTT | CASSEEPEAFF
TRBJ2-7 | TRBV7-2 | NA | TRBD1 | TGTGCCAGCAGCCCAAGGGTATGGACAGGGCCCTACGAGCAGTACTTC | CASSPRVWTGPYEQYF
TRBJ2-6 | TRBV7-8 | many | NA | TGTGCCAGCAGCTTAGGTGTAACAGTAGTAGCAGGGGCCAACGTCCTGACTTTC | CASSLGVTVVAGANVLTF
TRBJ2-7 | TRBV13 | many | TRBD1 | TGTGCCAGCAGCCGTCCGGGACAGACCGCCTACGAGCAGTACTTC | CASSRPGQTAYEQYF
TRBJ2-1 | TRBV11-1 | many | TRBD2 | TGTGCCAGCAGCGTGACTAGCGCGGAAAACAATGAGCAGTTCTTC | CASSVTSAENNEQFF
TRBJ1-2 | TRBV25-1 | NA | TRBD1 | TGTGCCAGCAGTGCCCCGGGACAGGGTAGCGGCGGCTACACCTTC | CASSAPGQGSGGYTF
TRBJ2-5 | TRBV15 | few | TRBD1 | TGTGCCACCAGCAGTTCAAGGACAGGGAGAGAAGAGACCCAGTACTTC | CATSSSRTGREETQYF
TRBJ2-6 | TRBV20-1 | many | NA | TGCAGTGCCCCGAGCGGATGGGGTACTGGGGCCAACGTCCTGACTTTC | CSAPSGWGTGANVLTF
TRBJ2-7 | TRBV21-1 | many | NA | TGTGCCAGCACCTCTTACGAGCAGTACTTC | CASTSYEQYF
TRBJ2-3 | TRBV6-4 | many | NA | TGTGCCAGCAGGATCGGTGGGTCTAGCACAGATACGCAGTATTTT | CASRIGGSSTDTQYF
TRBJ2-7 | TRBV7-2 | NA | TRBD2 | TGTGCCAGCAGCCAAACGGGACTACGATACTACGAGCAGTACTTC | CASSQTGLRYYEQYF
TRBJ1-6 | TRBV29-1 | few | TRBD1 | TGCAGCGTGGGACAGGCCGTTGGTTCACCCCTCCACTTT | CSVGQAVGSPLHF
TRBJ1-5 | TRBV20-1 | NA | NA | TGCAGTGCTAGACCAGGGGCCTTCAATCAGCCCCAGCATTTT | CSARPGAFNQPQHF
TRBJ1-6 | TRBV7-2 | few | NA | TGTGCCAGCAGCTTAGTTTTAGGCTCTTCACCCCTCCACTTT | CASSLVLGSSPLHF
TRBJ2-3 | TRBV28 | NA | NA | TGTGCCAACAGTACTGCGGGACTGGGGAAGGATACGCAGTATTTT | CANSTAGLGKDTQYF
TRBJ2-5 | TRBV29-1 | NA | TRBD2 | TGCAGCGTTTCTCGGACTAGCGGGAGGGGTGAGACCCAGTACTTC | CSVSRTSGRGETQYF
TRBJ2-2 | TRBV7-2 | few | TRBD2 | TGTGCCAGCAGTGGACTAGCGGGGGGGCGCGGGGAGCTGTTTTTT | CASSGLAGGRGELFF
TRBJ1-1 | TRBV19 | NA | TRBD1 | TGTGCCAGTAGGGAAGGAATATTGACAGGGGTGAACACTGAAGCTTTCTTT | CASREGILTGVNTEAFF
TRBJ1-6 | TRBV7-2 | many | NA | TGTGCCAGCAGCTTCCCCAGGGATAATTCACCCCTCCACTTT | CASSFPRDNSPLHF
TRBJ2-5 | TRBV9 | many | TRBD2 | TGTGCCAGCAGCGAGTTAAGCGGGGGGGCCCGTGAGACCCAGTACTTC | CASSELSGGARETQYF
TRBJ2-1 | TRBV27 | many | NA | TGTGCCAGCAGTTTTCGGCTCGCCGCGTACCATGAGCAGTTCTTC | CASSFRLAAYHEQFF
TRBJ2-3 | TRBV5-5 | NA | TRBD2 | TGTGCCAGCAGCTTAGCGGGGGCCCTCGTCGGTGCGCAGTATTTT | CASSLAGALVGAQYF
TRBJ1-5 | TRBV30 | NA | NA | TGTGCCTGGAGGGGGAATACCAATCAGCCCCAGCATTTT | CAWRGNTNQPQHF
TRBJ2-2 | TRBV12-3/TRBV12-4 | NA | TRBD2 | TGTGCCAGCACCCATTTGGTAGCGGGGGGTAACACCGGGGAGCTGTTTTTT | CASTHLVAGGNTGELFF
TRBJ2-3 | TRBV29-1 | many | NA | TGCAGCGTTGAAGACCGGCCCCCCCCGGGGGATACGCAGTATTTT | CSVEDRPPPGDTQYF
TRBJ2-3 | TRBV30 | NA | TRBD1 | TGTGCCTGGAGTCGAGGACAGGGGGCAACAGATACGCAGTATTTT | CAWSRGQGATDTQYF
TRBJ2-3 | TRBV20-1 | NA | TRBD2 | TGCAGTGCTAGGTTGGGACTAGCGGGGCTCACAGATACGCAGTATTTT | CSARLGLAGLTDTQYF
TRBJ2-7 | TRBV20-1 | many | TRBD1 | TGCAGTGCCTGGACAGGAACCCTTGGGGAGCAGTACTTC | CSAWTGTLGEQYF
TRBJ2-5 | TRBV10-3 | few | TRBD2 | TGTGCCATCAGTGAGAGGGGACTAGCGGGAGAGACCCAGTACTTC | CAISERGLAGETQYF
TRBJ2-3 | TRBV4-2 | many | TRBD1 | TGTGCCAGCAGCCGGCGGGACAGGGGGGTCACAGATACGCAGTATTTT | CASSRRDRGVTDTQYF
TRBJ1-2 | TRBV2 | NA | NA | TGTGCCAGCACCAAGGGGGGCATGGGGGATGGCTACACCTTC | CASTKGGMGDGYTF
TRBJ2-5 | TRBV20-1 | NA | TRBD1 | TGCAGTGCTAGTCTCAGGGGGAGTACGGGGACCCAGTACTTC | CSASLRGSTGTQYF
TRBJ2-3 | TRBV30 | NA | NA | TGTGCCTGGAGTCGGGAGACGGGGGTTGGAGATACGCAGTATTTT | CAWSRETGVGDTQYF
TRBJ1-2 | TRBV5-1 | many | NA | TGCGCCAGCAGCGCCAGAGGGGGGACGGACAGCGCTCCCAACTATGGCTACACCTTC | CASSARGGTDSAPNYGYTF
TRBJ2-7 | TRBV2 | NA | TRBD1 | TGTGCCAGCAGTGAGGACAGGGCAATGATTGGACTCGAGCAGTACTTC | CASSEDRAMIGLEQYF
TRBJ2-3 | TRBV7-2 | NA | NA | TGTGCCAGCAGCCGTCCGGGGGGCACAGATACGCAGTATTTT | CASSRPGGTDTQYF
TRBJ2-7 | TRBV7-2 | NA | NA | TGTGCCAGCAGCTTAGCTCTAGTGAGGTCCTACGAGCAGTACTTC | CASSLALVRSYEQYF
TRBJ2-7 | TRBV11-2 | many | TRBD1 | TGTGCCAGCAGCATAGACCTGGGGCAGGGGGTCGAGCAGTACTTC | CASSIDLGQGVEQYF
TRBJ1-1 | TRBV3-1 | NA | NA | TGTGCCAGCAGCTCGGTTTCCCTTGAAGCTTTCTTT | CASSSVSLEAFF
TRBJ2-5 | TRBV5-1 | NA | NA | TGCGCCAGCAGCCCGGAGAGGCAGCAAGAGACCCAGTACTTC | CASSPERQQETQYF
TRBJ2-7 | TRBV20-1 | many | TRBD2 | TGCAGTGCTAGTCAGTGGCGGGGGTACGAGCAGTACTTC | CSASQWRGYEQYF
TRBJ2-7 | TRBV20-1 | many | NA | TGCAGTGCTAGAGATAAAGGGCAACCCTACGAGCAGTACTTC | CSARDKGQPYEQYF
TRBJ1-2 | TRBV5-6 | few | NA | TGTGCCAGCAGCTTCGTGTGGCCAGGCGGGGCTTACGAAGACTTC | CASSFVWPGGAYEDF
TRBJ2-3 | TRBV7-3 | NA | TRBD2 | TGTGCCAGCAGCTCGGGGGGACCCCCTCGGGGCACAGATACGCAGTATTTT | CASSSGGPPRGTDTQYF
TRBJ1-4 | TRBV5-4 | NA | NA | TGTGCCAGCAGCCTCCCCGGGAGAGAAAAACTGTTTTTT | CASSLPGREKLFF
TRBJ2-5 | TRBV6-6 | NA | TRBD2 | TGTGCCAGCAGTCCCGATTTAGCGGGGGGCCGGAATGAGCAGTACTTC | CASSPDLAGGRNEQYF
TRBJ2-1 | TRBV20-1 | many | NA | TGCAGTGCTAGAGTGGATGAAAGCTCCTACAATGAGCAGTTCTTC | CSARVDESSYNEQFF